Described below is a single T cell receptor beta chain sequence and its context. Method: immunoSEQ multiplex PCR; TCRdb's copy keeps in-frame clones and lacks some. The top ten clones hold 8.5% of a sample with some 1,400 clones, almost 50% of them seen once. This specimen belongs to a study of CD8 T cells in acute hepatitis C reinfection. As for the study in general: Acute samples came within 168 days of estimated infection. Study-wide points: Acute resolver, follow-up resolver and acute chronic samples had similar high diversity. Overrepresentation in the naive pool did not explain the preferential TRBV04 and TRBV06 usage seen in all groups.

Germline V gene lookup returns CDR1 SNHLY and CDR2 FYNNEI. The CDR3 is 12 residues long. V lost 9 bases to trimming and J lost 6 bases; unmatched junction nucleotides: 6. Specified time point: acute HCV infection, within 168 days of estimated infection date. The hepatitis C virus-specific receptor repertoire was characterized directly ex vivo, with no prior expansion in culture. Donors were people who inject drugs, followed every 3 months. Dead cells were excluded, and live cells stained for CD3, CD8 and CD45RO. This receptor was obtained from a young woman with chronic hepatitis C. Sequenced here: HCV NS3-1073 tetramer-sorted CD8+ T cells from PBMCs, sampled during acute infection. The chain combines TRBV2 with TRBJ1-2, with 8 bases aligning to TRBD1. CDR3 residues: CARMDRADGYTF. The CDR3 DNA reads as TGTGCCAGGATGGACAGGGCGGATGGCTACACCTTC.